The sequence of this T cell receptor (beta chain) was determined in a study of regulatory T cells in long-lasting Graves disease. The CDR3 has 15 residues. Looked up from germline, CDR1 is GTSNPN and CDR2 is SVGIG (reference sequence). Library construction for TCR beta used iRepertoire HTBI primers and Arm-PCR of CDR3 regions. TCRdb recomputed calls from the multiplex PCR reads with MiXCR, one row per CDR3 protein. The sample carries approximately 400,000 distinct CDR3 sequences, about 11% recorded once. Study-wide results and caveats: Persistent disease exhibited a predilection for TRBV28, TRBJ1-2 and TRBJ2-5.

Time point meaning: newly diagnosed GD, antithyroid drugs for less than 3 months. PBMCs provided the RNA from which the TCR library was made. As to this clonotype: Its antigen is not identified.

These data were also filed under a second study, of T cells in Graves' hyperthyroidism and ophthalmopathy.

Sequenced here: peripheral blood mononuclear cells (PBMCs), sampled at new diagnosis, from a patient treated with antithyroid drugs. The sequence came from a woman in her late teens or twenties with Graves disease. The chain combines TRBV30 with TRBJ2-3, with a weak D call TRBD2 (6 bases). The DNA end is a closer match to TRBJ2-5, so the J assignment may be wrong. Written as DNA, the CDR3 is TGTGCCTGGAGTGTTCGGCAGGGACTGTTGGAGACCCAGTACTTC. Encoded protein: CAWSVRQGLLETQYF.